These 11 T cell receptor beta chains share one sample of origin, sequenced in a study of patients and donors after allogeneic stem cell transplantation. TCRdb itself ran the RT-PCR reads through MiXCR, one entry per CDR3 protein. The repertoire holds 87,000 or so distinct CDR3 sequences, with around 5% as singletons. The sequenced sample was blood, either unsorted or a sorted T cell fraction (not recorded which). The source of these receptors is a human donor who was either an allogeneic HSCT recipient or a stem cell or donor lymphocyte infusion donor (not recorded which). It is not recorded whose cells these are; they may come from a transplant donor.

Only a few counts were recorded for this clonotype. The rearrangement uses TRBV11-2 and TRBJ2-7; TRBD1 aligns across 7 bases. V was clipped by 6 bases and J by 6 bases; unmatched bases: 8. Germline CDR1 SGHAT, CDR2 FQNNGV. The CDR3 has 13 residues. CDR3 DNA sequence: TGTGCCAGCAGGGGGACAGTCGCGCGCGAGCAGTACTTC. Translating it yields CASRGTVAREQYF.

Only a few counts were recorded for this clonotype. V is TRBV20-1 and J is TRBJ2-6, with D possibly TRBD1 on 5 matching bases. Trimming cost V 5 bases and J 1 base, with 18 bases left between them. The germline gives CDR1 DFQATT, CDR2 SNEGSKA (reference sequence). The CDR3 has 17 residues. This CDR3 is CSAPFGTRGSGANVLTF. The CDR3 coding sequence is TGCAGTGCTCCATTCGGCACAAGGGGATCTGGGGCCAACGTCCTGACTTTC.

This clonotype occurred many times. The chain joins TRBV5-1 to TRBJ2-1; D is possibly TRBD1 (6 bases). Trimming took 0 bases from V and 3 from J, leaving 10 bases between them. The CDR3 loop spans 15 amino acids. Looked up from germline, CDR1 is SGHRS and CDR2 is YFSETQ. CDR3 region: CASSLGTDYYNEQFF. The CDR3, as DNA: TGCGCCAGCAGCTTGGGGACAGATTACTACAATGAGCAGTTCTTC.

The chain links TRBV12-3 or TRBV12-4 to TRBJ2-6, with 8 nucleotides matching TRBD1. The CDR3 runs 20 residues. V dropped 5 bases and J dropped 0; count of bases not matched to a gene: 15. This CDR3 is CASSRTGFYFSSSGANVLTF. The CDR3 DNA is TGTGCCAGCAGTCGGACAGGGTTTTATTTTTCGAGCTCTGGGGCCAACGTCCTGACTTTC.

This clonotype was observed many times. J is TRBJ1-1 and V is TRBV20-1, with 8 bases that match TRBD1. CDR3 length: 15 residues. Trimming cost V 0 bases and J 4 bases; bases outside gene matches: 7. CDR1 is DFQATT and CDR2 is SNEGSKA in the germline V gene (reference sequence). Here the CDR3 reads CSARDNRGIGTEAFF. CDR3 sequence (DNA): TGCAGTGCTAGAGATAACAGGGGGATAGGCACTGAAGCTTTCTTT.

V gene TRBV7-8 combines with J gene TRBJ1-1, with D perhaps matching TRBD1 (5 bases). The V and J ends lost 5 bases and 1 base respectively, with 11 bases between them. Germline lookup yields CDR1 SGHVS and CDR2 FQNEAQ. CDR3 length: 14 amino acids. In DNA, the CDR3 is TGTGCCAGCAGCAAAGCCGGACAGAACACTGAAGCTTTCTTT. It encodes CASSKAGQNTEAFF. The entire variable domain, with the rest obtained from reference TRBV7-8 and TRBJ1-1, is as follows: GAGVSQSPRYKVAKRGQDVALRCDPISGHVSLFWYQQALGQGPEFLTYFQNEAQLDKSGLPSDRFFAERPEGSVSTLKIQRTQQEDSAVYLCASSKAGQNTEAFFGQGTRLTVV.

This clonotype was counted many times. V is TRBV5-1 and J is TRBJ2-1, with D tentatively TRBD1 (6 bases). The CDR3 runs 15 residues. Germline V gene sequence: CDR1 SGHRS, CDR2 YFSETQ. Trimming took off 4 bases at V and 4 bases at J, with 15 bases between the two ends. The CDR3 DNA reads TGCGCCAGCAGCCCCGGACAGAGAGAATACAATGAGCAGTTCTTC. This encodes CASSPGQREYNEQFF.

This clonotype was detected only a few times. This chain links TRBV11-2 with TRBJ2-7; no definite D call. The germline V gene has CDR1 SGHAT and CDR2 FQNNGV. The V end was cut by 4 bases, the J end by 5 bases, with 12 bases between. The CDR3 has 13 amino acids. This CDR3 is CASSSGPKDEQYF. DNA for the CDR3: TGTGCCAGCAGCTCGGGCCCGAAGGACGAGCAGTACTTC.

This clonotype was seen repeatedly, ten times or more. The rearrangement uses TRBV12-3 or TRBV12-4 and TRBJ1-2, with D possibly matching TRBD1 (5 bases). The CDR3 has 13 amino acids. V lost 5 bases, J lost 4 bases, and 11 bases lay in between. The CDR3 is CASSIGTRYGYTF. The CDR3, as DNA: TGTGCCAGCAGTATCGGGACGCGCTATGGCTACACCTTC.

This clonotype was recorded at least ten times. The chain combines TRBV7-2 with TRBJ2-7, with a tentative D call TRBD2 (6 bases). This CDR3 contains 15 residues. CDR1 and CDR2 (germline): SGHTA, FQGNSA. V was cut by 1 base and J by 1 base, with 11 bases left in between. The CDR3, as DNA: TGTGCCAGCAGCTTAGTGGCGGGGTTATCCTACGAGCAGTACTTC. It encodes CASSLVAGLSYEQYF.

This clonotype was recorded many times. The chain joins TRBV12-3 or TRBV12-4 to TRBJ1-3; D gene unclear. Trimming removed 8 bases at V and 4 bases at J, with 12 bases between. The CDR3 spans 13 residues. The CDR3 here is CASRQGRGNTIYF. The CDR3 bases are TGTGCCAGCCGACAAGGGCGAGGAAACACCATATATTTT.